The clone carrying this T cell receptor beta chain turned up a few times. Its antigen remains unknown. The junction shows a germline mismatch at one end, possibly a read error. Through a sample-barcoded 5' primer and a J-beta primer mix, a second PCR was run for roughly 6 to 11 cycles. TCRdb fed the 5' RACE reads into MiXCR, producing one record per CDR3 protein. This sample has roughly 800,000 distinct CDR3 sequences, with around 25% found just once. The sample belongs to a study of blood T cells in healthy people across ages. Drawn from each donor were ten milliliters of peripheral blood. Germline V CDR1 and CDR2: KGHSH, LQKENI. The CDR3 runs to 15 residues. Broader study findings: As naive T cell percentage varied, TCR beta diversity correlated strongly with it.

This sample also appeared in a second study, on T cells of mothers and their children.

The receptor was derived from a boy younger than 18 in good health. The genes are TRBV18 and TRBJ1-1; 7 bases fit TRBD1. Sample: blood. The CDR3 DNA sequence: TGTGCCAGCTCACCCCTGGGACAGCCGAACACTGGAGCTTTCTTT. This sequence encodes CASSPLGQPNTGAFF.